This T cell receptor beta chain comes out of a study of shared clonotypes between healthy human individuals. In the source study's methods: ImmunoSEQ output lacked quality scores and full-length reads, limiting matched filtering. The table came from immunoSEQ multiplex PCR; TCRdb's copy has only in-frame clones and leaves some out. V and J calls and clone size follow that table, whereas D and trimming were derived from the DNA. The sample lists 900,000 to 1,200,000 clones; more than 75% were seen once. Study-level results: Among four donors, about 5% of naive CD4 clonotypes were found in common.

The sample holds many counts of this clone. Antigen: not known. The specimen sequenced was memory CD4+ T cells from PBMCs. Described subset: CD45RA-negative fraction. This clonotype originated in a man aged 18 to 30 in good health. Some clones in this sample may be carry-over from other donors' samples.

The CDR3 region is CASSLAISTQYF. The CDR3 DNA follows: TGTGCCAGCAGTTTGGCTATCAGCACGCAGTATTTT. V usage is TRBV28 and J usage is TRBJ2-3; D uncertain. Trimming stripped 3 bases from V and 9 bases from J, with 10 bases between. Looked up from germline, CDR1 is MDHEN and CDR2 is SYDVKM. The CDR3 is 12 amino acids.